These 4 T cell receptor beta chains originate from one sample sequenced in a study of cytomegalovirus exposure and HLA in healthy donors (dated by TCRdb to between 2016 and 2019). Library creation used the immunoSEQ multiplex PCR assay. A mixture of 60 forward primers for TCR Vbeta segments and 13 reverse primers for TCR Jbeta segments was used in the multiplex PCR. Held by TCRdb, this immuneACCESS table contains in-frame sequences only and omits some clones. Under half of the omission traces to an unresolved V gene where checked; the cause of the rest is unknown. The sample table on file contains more than 85,000 clones. Jointly, the top ten make up more than 5.5% of the sample. Sequenced: PBMCs. Receptors originate from a girl between 5 and 17 years old in good health and CMV-seropositive.

The V call is TRBV29-1, the J call TRBJ2-1; 8 bases are shared with TRBD1. Trimming at V came to 4 bases and at J to 0 bases, leaving 17 bases not matched to a gene. From germline, CDR1 is SQVTM and CDR2 ANQGSEA. CDR3 length: 19 amino acids. The CDR3 DNA reads as TGCAGCGTTGGAGGGGGGACAGGAGGAGGTCTATACTCCTACAATGAGCAGTTCTTC. Its protein product is CSVGGGTGGGLYSYNEQFF.

This sequence joins TRBV4-3 and TRBJ2-7; TRBD1 aligns across 7 bases. Germline V gene data show CDR1 as LGHNA and CDR2 as YSLEER. This CDR3 has 15 residues. V lost 0 bases to trimming and J lost 3 bases; unmatched junction nucleotides: 5. CDR3 amino acids: CASSQDLTGSYEQYV. CDR3 nucleotides: TGCGCCAGCAGCCAAGATTTGACAGGGAGCTACGAGCAGTACGTC.

V is TRBV10-3 and J is TRBJ1-4, with D possibly TRBD1 on 5 matching bases. The CDR3 has 14 residues. Germline assignment: CDR1 ENHRY and CDR2 SYGVKD. Trimming took 3 bases from V and 5 from J, leaving 10 bases between them. CDR3 region: CAISDKGENEKLFF. CDR3 DNA: TGTGCCATCAGTGACAAAGGGGAAAATGAAAAACTGTTTTTT.

Written as DNA, the CDR3 is TGTGCCAGCAGTGAACCCCTAGCGGGGGGCCATGACCGGGAGCTGTTTTTT. Translation gives CASSEPLAGGHDRELFF. The chain uses TRBV2 and TRBJ2-2; 11 bases map to TRBD2. CDR3 length equals 17 residues. Germline CDR1 reads SNHLY; CDR2 reads FYNNEI. The J segment lost 9 bases and the V segment lost 2 bases, leaving 11 bases of the junction unmatched.